The sequence of this T cell receptor beta chain was determined in a study of T-cell reconstitution after alpha-beta-depleted transplantation in children. Researchers prepared the TCRbeta library using unique molecular identifiers, the study reports. TCRdb independently ran MiXCR on the PCR reads; one entry per CDR3 protein. The sample has 500,000 to 750,000 distinct CDR3 sequences, about a quarter seen once. J was trimmed by 9 bases and V by 0 bases; bases with no gene match: 5. This CDR3 is built from 14 residues. The germline gives CDR1 LGHNA, CDR2 YNFKEQ. The chain has TRBV4-2 and TRBJ2-1; 7 nucleotides match TRBD2. The sequence was obtained from a boy in the first two years of life with Wiskott-Aldrich syndrome, due to receive a stem cell transplant. Sequences were derived from PBMCs, sampled before TCRalphabeta/CD19-depleted stem cell transplant. In DNA form, the CDR3 reads TGTGCCAGCAGCCAAGACACGGGAGGCGGTGAGCAGTTCTTC. This gives the protein CASSQDTGGGEQFF.